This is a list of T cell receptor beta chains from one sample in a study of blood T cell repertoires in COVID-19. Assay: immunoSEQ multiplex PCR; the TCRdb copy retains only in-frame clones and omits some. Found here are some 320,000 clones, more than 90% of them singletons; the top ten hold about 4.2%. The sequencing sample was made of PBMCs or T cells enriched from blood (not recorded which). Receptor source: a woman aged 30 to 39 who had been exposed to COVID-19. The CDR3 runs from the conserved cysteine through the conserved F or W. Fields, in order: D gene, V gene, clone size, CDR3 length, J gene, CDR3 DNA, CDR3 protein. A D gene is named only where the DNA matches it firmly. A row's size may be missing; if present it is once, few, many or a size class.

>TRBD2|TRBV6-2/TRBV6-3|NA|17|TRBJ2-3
TGTGCCAGCAGTTACTCATGGACTAGCGGGGGCACAGATACGCAGTATTTT
CASSYSWTSGGTDTQYF
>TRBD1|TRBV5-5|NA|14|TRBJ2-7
TGTGCCAGCAGCAAGACAGGGGGCTCCTACGAGCAGTACTTC
CASSKTGGSYEQYF
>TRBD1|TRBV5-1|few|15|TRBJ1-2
TGCGCCAGCAGCTGGGGACAGGGTTTGGACTATGGCTACACCTTC
CASSWGQGLDYGYTF
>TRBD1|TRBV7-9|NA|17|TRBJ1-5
TGTGCCAGCAGCAGGGGACAGGGTTGGGATAGCAATCAGCCCCAGCATTTT
CASSRGQGWDSNQPQHF
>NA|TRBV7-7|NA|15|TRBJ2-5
TGTGCCAGCAGCTTATCCCCACAGGCCCAAGAGACCCAGTACTTC
CASSLSPQAQETQYF
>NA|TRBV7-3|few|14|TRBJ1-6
TGTGCCAGCAGCTTAAGCCCGACCAGGTCACCCCTCCACTTT
CASSLSPTRSPLHF
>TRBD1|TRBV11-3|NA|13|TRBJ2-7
TGTGCCAGCAGTAAACAGGGGACCTACGAGCAGTACTTC
CASSKQGTYEQYF
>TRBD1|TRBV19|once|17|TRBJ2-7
TGTGCCAGTAGTCCCCGGGGACAGGTCGAACTTACCTACGAGCAGTACTTC
CASSPRGQVELTYEQYF
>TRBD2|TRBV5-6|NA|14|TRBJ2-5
TGTGCCAGCAGCACAGGACTAGTGCGGGAGACCCAGTACTTC
CASSTGLVRETQYF
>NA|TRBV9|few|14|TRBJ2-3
TGTGCCAGCAGCGTAGACGGGGGCACAGATACGCAGTATTTT
CASSVDGGTDTQYF
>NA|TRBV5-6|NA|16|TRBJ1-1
TGTGCCAGCAGCTTGTATTCGTTAGCTCCGGGGACTGAAGCTTTCTTT
CASSLYSLAPGTEAFF
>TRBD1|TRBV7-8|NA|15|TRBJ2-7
TGTGCCAGCAGCTACCGGGACAGGGGCGTGGACGAGCAGTACTTC
CASSYRDRGVDEQYF
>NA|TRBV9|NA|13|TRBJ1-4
TGTGCCAGCAGCGGACCCGGGGGGAAAAAACTGTTTTTT
CASSGPGGKKLFF
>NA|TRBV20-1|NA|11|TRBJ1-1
TGCAGTGCTGTCAGGTCCACTGAAGCTTTCTTT
CSAVRSTEAFF
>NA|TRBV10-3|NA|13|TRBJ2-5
TGTGCCGCCTCTAAACAGGTAGAAGAGACCCAGTACTTC
CAASKQVEETQYF
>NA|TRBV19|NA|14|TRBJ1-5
TGTGCCAGTAGACCGACAGGCTCCAATCAGCCCCAGCATTTT
CASRPTGSNQPQHF
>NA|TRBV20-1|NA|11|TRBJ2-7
TGCAGTGCTAGGGCCCAGGCCGAGCAGTACTTC
CSARAQAEQYF
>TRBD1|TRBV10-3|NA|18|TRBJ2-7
TGTGCCATCAGTGGAGGACCCACAGGGGGCGCGAACTCCTACGAGCAGTACTTC
CAISGGPTGGANSYEQYF
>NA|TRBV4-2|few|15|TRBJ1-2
TGTGCCAGCAGCCAAGAAATAGTCCCCCCCTATGGCTACACCTTC
CASSQEIVPPYGYTF
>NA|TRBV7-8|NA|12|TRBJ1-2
TGTGCCAGCAGCTTACCCACATATGGCTACACCTTC
CASSLPTYGYTF
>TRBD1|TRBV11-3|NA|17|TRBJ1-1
TGTGCCAGCAGCTTTTTGACAGGGGGTAACATGAACACTGAAGCTTTCTTT
CASSFLTGGNMNTEAFF
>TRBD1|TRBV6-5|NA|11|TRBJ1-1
TGTGCCACCGGGACAGGGTCGAAAGCTTTCTTT
CATGTGSKAFF
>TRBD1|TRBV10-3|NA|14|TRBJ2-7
TGTGCCATCAGTGATGGGACAGGGGAGTACGAGCAGTACTTC
CAISDGTGEYEQYF
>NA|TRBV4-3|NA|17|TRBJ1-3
TGCGCCAGCAGCCAAGATCTCGGCGGGTACTCTGGAAACACCATATATTTT
CASSQDLGGYSGNTIYF
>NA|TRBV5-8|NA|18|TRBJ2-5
TGTGCCAGCAGCCGTGGACAGACCTTGATTAAGTACCAAGAGACCCAGTACTTC
CASSRGQTLIKYQETQYF
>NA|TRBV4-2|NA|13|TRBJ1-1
TGTGCCAGCAGCCAAGACCAGGGCGCTGAAGCTTTCTTT
CASSQDQGAEAFF
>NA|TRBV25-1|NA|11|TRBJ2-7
TGTGCCACCTCGGCCGGGGGCGAGCAGTACTTC
CATSAGGEQYF
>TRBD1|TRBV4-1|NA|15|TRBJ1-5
TGCGCCAGCAGCCAAATTGGACAGGGGCATCAGCCCCAGCATTTT
CASSQIGQGHQPQHF
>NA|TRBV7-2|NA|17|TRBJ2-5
TGTGCCAGCAGCTTAGGACTAAGCGGCGTCCGTTTGGAGACCCAGTACTTC
CASSLGLSGVRLETQYF
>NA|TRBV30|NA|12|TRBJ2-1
TGTGCCTGGAGTGTTGGACAGAATGAGCAGTTCTTC
CAWSVGQNEQFF
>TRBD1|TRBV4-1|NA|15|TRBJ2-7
TGCGCCAGCAGCCCTTTCGACAGGGTTAAGGACGAGCAGTACTTC
CASSPFDRVKDEQYF
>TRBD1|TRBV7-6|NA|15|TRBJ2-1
TGTGCCAGCAGCGCGGACAGGCGAACCTACAATGAGCAGTTCTTC
CASSADRRTYNEQFF
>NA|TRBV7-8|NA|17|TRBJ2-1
TGTGCCAGCAGCTTAGTACGGGCGGGGGCCTCCTACAATGAGCAGTTCTTC
CASSLVRAGASYNEQFF
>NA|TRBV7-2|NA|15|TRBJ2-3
TGTGCCAGCAGCTCACCCGCGGGGACCACAGATACGCAGTATTTT
CASSSPAGTTDTQYF
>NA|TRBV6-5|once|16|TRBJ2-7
TGTGCCAGCAGTTACTCGCTGGCATCTAGCTCCTACGAGCAGTACTTC
CASSYSLASSSYEQYF
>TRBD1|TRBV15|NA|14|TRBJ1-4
TGTGCCACCAGCAGTCAGGGGGCTGGGGAAAAACTGTTTTTT
CATSSQGAGEKLFF
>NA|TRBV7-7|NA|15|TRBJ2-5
TGTGCCAGCAGCTTATATGCGGGAACGGGGGAGACCCAGTACTTC
CASSLYAGTGETQYF
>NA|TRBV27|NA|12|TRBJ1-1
TGTGCCAGCGGCCCAACGGCGGGGAGAGCTTTCTTT
CASGPTAGRAFF
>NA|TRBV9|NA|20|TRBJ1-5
TGTGCCAGCAGCGTAGGAAAAAAGGCGGAGGCCCCTCTATACAATCAGCCCCAGCATTTT
CASSVGKKAEAPLYNQPQHF
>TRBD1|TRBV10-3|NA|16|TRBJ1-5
TGTGCCATCAGTGAGTCAGGGACAGGTCGCAATCAGCCCCAGCATTTT
CAISESGTGRNQPQHF
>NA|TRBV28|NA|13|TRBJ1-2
TGTGCCAGCAGCTTGGGGGCCGGTGGTGGCTACACCTTC
CASSLGAGGGYTF
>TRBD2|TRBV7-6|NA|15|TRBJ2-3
TGTGCCAGCAGCCGACTAGCCGAGAGCACAGATACGCAGTATTTT
CASSRLAESTDTQYF
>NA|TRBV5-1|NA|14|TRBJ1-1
TGCGCCAGCAGCTTGGCTCCGGTAAACACTGAAGCTTTCTTT
CASSLAPVNTEAFF
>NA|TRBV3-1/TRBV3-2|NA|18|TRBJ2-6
TGTGCCAGCAGCCTCACCGGGACTCTAATCTCTGGGGCCAACGTCCTGACTTTC
CASSLTGTLISGANVLTF
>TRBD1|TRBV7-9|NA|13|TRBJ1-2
TGTGCCAGCAGCCACGGGACAGGGCATGGCTACACCTTC
CASSHGTGHGYTF
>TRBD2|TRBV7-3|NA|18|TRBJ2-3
TGTGCCAGCAGCTTCACGCCCACTAGCGGGGGGATCACAGATACGCAGTATTTT
CASSFTPTSGGITDTQYF
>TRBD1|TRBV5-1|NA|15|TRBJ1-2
TGCGCCAGCAGCTTGTTTGGACAGGGGGCATATGGCTACACCTTC
CASSLFGQGAYGYTF
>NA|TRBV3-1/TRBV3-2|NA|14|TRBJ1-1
TGTGCCAGCAGCCAAGACGGCGTCGGTAGGGGAGCTTTCTTT
CASSQDGVGRGAFF
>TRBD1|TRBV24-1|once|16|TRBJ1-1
TGTGCCACCAGGGAGACAGGGGCTTCCATGAACACTGAAGCTTTCTTT
CATRETGASMNTEAFF
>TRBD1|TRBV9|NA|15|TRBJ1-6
TGTGCCAGCAGCGGAGTGGGACAGCATAATTCACCCCTCCACTTT
CASSGVGQHNSPLHF
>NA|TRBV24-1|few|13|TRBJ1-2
TGTGCCACCAGTGATTGGTCCAGGGGCGGCTACACCTTC
CATSDWSRGGYTF
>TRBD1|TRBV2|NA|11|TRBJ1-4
TGTGCCGGACAGGGAGATGAAAAACTGTTTTTT
CAGQGDEKLFF
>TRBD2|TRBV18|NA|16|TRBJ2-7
TGTGCCAGCTCACCACCGGGGAGGGGAGAAACCTACGAGCAGTACTTC
CASSPPGRGETYEQYF
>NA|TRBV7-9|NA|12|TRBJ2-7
TGTGCCAGCAGCCGGACTGTCTACGAGCAGTACTTC
CASSRTVYEQYF